Sequencing of this T cell receptor beta chain was carried out in a study of OX40 agonist ivuxolimab in advanced cancers. Whole-study context: Ivuxolimab, an antibody acting as an agonist of OX40 (CD134), was used to treat patients. Intravenous ivuxolimab at 0.01 to 10 mg/kg was given to patients every 2 weeks.

Germline loops: CDR1 SEHNR, CDR2 FQNEAQ (reference sequence). This CDR3 has 13 amino acids. The trim removed 6 bases at V and 5 bases at J, leaving 5 bases unmatched. Comments on this clone: The antigen remains unidentified.

Peripheral blood came from all dose cohorts at three timepoints. Using immunoSEQ multiplex PCR, the repertoire was profiled, and TCRdb retains in-frame clones only, with some absent. The sample includes about 32,000 clones, over 80% seen only once; the top ten take roughly a fifth. General study results and limits: Some nonresponders also had low normalized T-cell clonal expansion.

The specimen was CD4+ or CD8+ T cells sorted from blood, collected in a trial of the OX40 agonist ivuxolimab. The receptor comes from an adult with an advanced solid tumor such as melanoma, head and neck, liver or kidney cancer. This chain connects TRBV7-9 to TRBJ2-3; the match to TRBD2 covers 7 bases. In nucleotides, the CDR3 is TGTGCCAGCAGGACGGGAGGAGGAGATACGCAGTATTTT. This gives the protein CASRTGGGDTQYF.